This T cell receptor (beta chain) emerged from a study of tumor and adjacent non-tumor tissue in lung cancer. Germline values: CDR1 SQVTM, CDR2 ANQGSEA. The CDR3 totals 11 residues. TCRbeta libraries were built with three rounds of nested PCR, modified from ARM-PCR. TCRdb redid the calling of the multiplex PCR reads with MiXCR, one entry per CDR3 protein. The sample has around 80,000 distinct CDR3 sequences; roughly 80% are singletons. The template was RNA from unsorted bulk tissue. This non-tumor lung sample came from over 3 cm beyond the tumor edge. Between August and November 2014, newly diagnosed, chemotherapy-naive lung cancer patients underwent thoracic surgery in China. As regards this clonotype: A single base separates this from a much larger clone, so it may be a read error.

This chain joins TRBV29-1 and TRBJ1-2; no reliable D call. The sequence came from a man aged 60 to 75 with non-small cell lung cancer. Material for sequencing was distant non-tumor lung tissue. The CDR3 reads CSSSNPYGYIF. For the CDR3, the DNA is TGCAGCTCATCAAACCCCTATGGCTACATCTTC.